The clone carrying this T cell receptor (beta chain) has just a few counts. Its antigen is unknown. The data belong to a study of T cells in Graves' hyperthyroidism and ophthalmopathy. Study results and caveats: Blood also contained most expanded thyroid clonotypes above 0.001.

Trimming left V 1 base short and J 6 bases short, with 25 bases between. This CDR3 comprises 17 residues. CDR1 is DFQATT, CDR2 SNEGSKA, per germline (reference sequence). Amplification of TCR beta CDR3 regions used RNA as the template. The HTBI primer set served for first-round RT-PCR of the TCR CDR3. TCRdb processed the multiplex PCR reads anew with MiXCR; each CDR3 protein has one entry. The table records a few hundred thousand distinct CDR3 sequences, about 18% of them present only once. Material for sequencing was blood. This TCR was recovered from a man in his late teens or twenties with Graves' ophthalmopathy. This sequence joins TRBV20-1 and TRBJ2-7, with D perhaps assigned TRBD1 or TRBD2 (6 bases each). This CDR3 is CSARVGRGLRDFGEQYF. The DNA for the CDR3 is TGCAGTGCTAGAGTGGGACGGGGGCTCAGGGATTTCGGCGAGCAGTACTTC.